The 7 T cell receptor beta chains reported below all come from one sample, sequenced in a study of cytomegalovirus exposure and HLA in healthy donors. Researchers ran the PCR with 60 Vbeta and 13 Jbeta primers. Using immunoSEQ multiplex PCR, the repertoire was profiled, and TCRdb retains in-frame clones only, with some absent. The sample lists about 140,000 clones; approximately 79% were seen once. Sequencing was performed on PBMCs. Receptors were obtained from a man between 18 and 35 years old in good health and CMV-seronegative.

A few counts support this clone. The chain is built from TRBV5-4 and TRBJ1-4; perhaps TRBD1 as D (6 bases). V lost 10 bases and J lost 5, with 12 bases in between. Germline lookup yields CDR1 SGHNT and CDR2 YYREEE (reference sequence). The CDR3 covers 12 residues. This chain's CDR3 is CAVQGANEKLFF. In DNA, the CDR3 is TGTGCCGTACAGGGAGCCAATGAAAAACTGTTTTTT.

The chain has TRBV4-2 and TRBJ1-5, with 7 bases lining up with TRBD1. The CDR3 is made up of 15 amino acids. The junction had 3 bases not matched to a gene; V was cut back by 4 bases and J by 0 bases. Germline loops: CDR1 LGHNA, CDR2 YNFKEQ. The chain's CDR3 is CASSRNRGSNQPQHF. CDR3 nucleotides: TGTGCCAGCAGCCGCAACAGGGGTAGCAATCAGCCCCAGCATTTT.

V is TRBV7-3 and J is TRBJ2-2, with D hard to call. CDR3 length equals 17 residues. Per the germline V gene, CDR1 is SGHTA and CDR2 is FQGTGA. The ends were cut back, 0 bases at V and 0 bases at J, with 11 bases in the middle. This CDR3 is CASSLTFWQANTGELFF. Here the CDR3 DNA reads TGTGCCAGCAGCTTAACTTTTTGGCAGGCGAACACCGGGGAGCTGTTTTTT. Full variable domain (remainder filled in from reference TRBV7-3 and TRBJ2-2): GAGVSQTPSNKVTEKGKYVELRCDPISGHTALYWYRQSLGQGPEFLIYFQGTGAADDSGLPNDRFFAVRPEGSVSTLKIQRTERGDSAVYLCASSLTFWQANTGELFFGEGSRLTVL.

This chain joins TRBV5-4 and TRBJ1-1; 7 bases fit TRBD1. Per germline, CDR1 SGHNT and CDR2 YYREEE (reference sequence). The junction had 7 bases not matched to a gene; V was cut back by 4 bases and J by 1 base. The CDR3 runs 15 residues. The CDR3 loop is CASSPDRSTNTEAFF. In nucleotides, the CDR3 is TGTGCCAGCAGCCCGGACAGGAGCACGAACACTGAAGCTTTCTTT.

This chain joins TRBV19 and TRBJ2-1; 12 bases match TRBD2. Germline V lookup: CDR1 LNHDA, CDR2 SQIVND (reference sequence). This CDR3 has 15 residues. J gave up 5 bases and V 3 bases, and 2 bases lay outside the gene matches. As DNA, the CDR3 is TGTGCCAGTAGTATCACTAGCGGGGGGAACAATGAGCAGTTCTTC. This codes for CASSITSGGNNEQFF.

This clone was seen only once. The chain has TRBV16 and TRBJ1-5; the D gene is possibly TRBD1 (6 bases). Trimming cost V 2 bases and J 7 bases, with 12 bases left between them. The CDR3 extends over 14 amino acids. Germline values: CDR1 KGHSY, CDR2 FQNENV. As DNA, the CDR3 is TGTGCCAGCAGCCAAACAGGGCTTTGGCAGCCCCAGCATTTT. Protein: CASSQTGLWQPQHF.

The chain uses TRBV6-1 and TRBJ1-1, with D possibly matching TRBD1 (5 bases). V shed 3 bases and J shed 11 bases, with 13 bases lying between them. CDR1 MNHNS and CDR2 SASEGT come from the germline V gene. The CDR3 contains 12 residues. The CDR3 DNA sequence: TGTGCCAGCAGTGACGGGCTTTGGGGCGCTTTCTTT. It is translated as CASSDGLWGAFF.